The 5 T cell receptor beta chains presented below share a single source sample, sequenced in a study of T cells in Graves' hyperthyroidism and ophthalmopathy. The investigators amplified TCR beta CDR3 regions from RNA transcripts. First-round RT-PCR with HTBI primers amplified the TCR CDR3 region. Each CDR3 protein gets one entry after TCRdb re-called the multiplex PCR reads with MiXCR. In the table there are roughly 330,000 distinct CDR3 sequences, approximately 17% of which are singletons. The sample taken for sequencing was blood. These receptor sequences come from a man aged 25-45 years with Graves' hyperthyroidism.

The V and J genes are TRBV19 and TRBJ1-1; 7 nucleotides agree with TRBD1. Unmatched junction bases numbered 5, after V lost 6 bases and J lost 1 base. This CDR3 comprises 14 residues. CDR1 and CDR2 (germline): LNHDA, SQIVND (reference sequence). The CDR3 here is CASRPRGANTEAFF. CDR3 nucleotides: TGTGCCAGTAGACCCAGGGGGGCGAACACTGAAGCTTTCTTT.

In this sample, this clonotype turned up many times. The chain couples TRBV18 to TRBJ1-5; D not certain. V lost 3 bases to trimming and J lost 6 bases, with 12 bases between them. The CDR3 extends over 14 amino acids. Germline V gene lookup returns CDR1 KGHSH and CDR2 LQKENI. The CDR3 reads CASSPGREGQPQHF. The DNA of the CDR3 is TGTGCCAGCTCACCCGGGCGGGAAGGTCAGCCCCAGCATTTT. The entire variable domain, with the rest obtained from reference TRBV18 and TRBJ1-5, is as follows: NAGVMQNPRHLVRRRGQEARLRCSPMKGHSHVYWYRQLPEEGLKFMVYLQKENIIDESGMPKERFSAEFPKEGPSILRIQQVVRGDSAAYFCASSPGREGQPQHFGDGTRLSIL.

This chain links TRBV4-1 with TRBJ2-5, with D possibly matching TRBD2 (6 bases). Trimming took off 0 bases at V and 0 bases at J, with 11 bases between the two ends. The CDR3 extends over 16 amino acids. CDR1 is MGHRA, CDR2 YSYEKL, per germline. As DNA, the CDR3 is TGCGCCAGCAGCCAAGAGGGAGGAGGGAACCAAGAGACCCAGTACTTC. Translating gives CASSQEGGGNQETQYF.

Only a few counts were recorded for this clonotype. The missing conserved phenylalanine or tryptophan at the end of this CDR3 makes a read error likely. The chain has TRBV7-2 and TRBJ1-1; no clear D. The CDR3 is 13 residues long. CDR1 is SGHTA and CDR2 is FQGNSA in the germline V gene. V lost 5 bases and J lost 0, with 7 bases in between. This chain's CDR3 is CASSPRLNTEAFL. The DNA for the CDR3 is TGTGCCAGCAGCCCCAGATTGAACACTGAAGCTTTCCTT.

This clonotype was seen many times. The rearrangement joins TRBV6-1 to TRBJ2-1; 11 positions match TRBD2. This CDR3 has 15 residues. Per germline, CDR1 MNHNS and CDR2 SASEGT. Trimming took 3 bases from V and 2 from J; bases not matched to a gene: 0. CDR3 coding DNA: TGTGCCAGCAGTGAGGGACTAGCGGCCTACAATGAGCAGTTCTTC. Amino acid sequence: CASSEGLAAYNEQFF.